A selection of T cell receptor beta chains follows, all from one sample in a study of blood T cell repertoires in COVID-19. Generated by immunoSEQ multiplex PCR, the TCRdb table keeps only in-frame clones and is missing some. Here the sample spans hundreds of thousands of clones, about nine tenths being singletons. Input material: peripheral blood. These receptors came from a man in his sixties who had recovered from COVID-19. Each CDR3 is given with its conserved first and last residue. D genes are given only for firm matches. Clone size appears in some rows only: once, few, many, or a class for an expanded clone.

clone_size	d_call	v_call	j_call	cdr3_nt	cdr3_aa
NA	NA	TRBV6-6	TRBJ1-6	TGTGCCAGCAGTTACCAAGCGCAAAATTCACCCCTCCACTTT	CASSYQAQNSPLHF
NA	NA	TRBV7-2	TRBJ2-3	TGTGCCAGCAGTCTTAGCTACACAGATACGCAGTATTTT	CASSLSYTDTQYF
NA	TRBD1	TRBV11-2	TRBJ1-2	TGTGCCAGCAGCCCTCCAGGACAGGGCGACTATGGCTACACCTTC	CASSPPGQGDYGYTF
NA	TRBD2	TRBV2	TRBJ2-1	TGTGCCAGCAGTTCAACTAGCGGGGGGGCCTACAATGAGCAGTTCTTC	CASSSTSGGAYNEQFF
NA	NA	TRBV28	TRBJ1-1	TGTGCCAGCAGTTTACGGGGGGACACTGAAGCTTTCTTT	CASSLRGDTEAFF
NA	TRBD2	TRBV2	TRBJ2-3	TGTGCCGGGGGACTAGCGGGGGGAAGTAGCACAGATACGCAGTATTTT	CAGGLAGGSSTDTQYF
NA	NA	TRBV2	TRBJ2-2	TGTGCCAGCAGTGCCGGGACTTCGAACACCGGGGAGCTGTTTTTT	CASSAGTSNTGELFF
NA	TRBD1	TRBV11-2	TRBJ2-3	TGTGCCAGCAGCTTAGGGGGGACAGGGGTAGATACGCAGTATTTT	CASSLGGTGVDTQYF
few	TRBD1	TRBV7-2	TRBJ1-2	TGTGCCAGCAGTCGACAGGGTCTCTATGGCTACACCTTC	CASSRQGLYGYTF
NA	TRBD2	TRBV28	TRBJ2-5	TGTGCCAGCAGTTTCCCTGGACTAGCGGGGGCCCAAGAGACCCAGTACTTC	CASSFPGLAGAQETQYF
NA	TRBD1	TRBV5-1	TRBJ2-7	TGCGCCAGCAGCCCACAGGGGGCCTCCTACGAGCAGTACTTC	CASSPQGASYEQYF
NA	TRBD1	TRBV11-3	TRBJ2-3	TGTGCCAGCAGCCCACGACAGGGGGGCACAGATACGCAGTATTTT	CASSPRQGGTDTQYF
NA	TRBD1	TRBV7-9	TRBJ1-4	TGTGCCAGCAGTCCCCGTGACAGGGATGAAAAACTGTTTTTT	CASSPRDRDEKLFF
NA	TRBD2	TRBV5-1	TRBJ2-3	TGCGCCAGCAGCTTGCAGGACGGGAGGAATACGCAGTATTTT	CASSLQDGRNTQYF
NA	TRBD1	TRBV6-5	TRBJ1-2	TGTGCCACTGGAGGGGGCGCGTATGGCTACACCTTC	CATGGGAYGYTF
NA	TRBD1	TRBV5-6	TRBJ2-3	TGTGCCAGCAGCTCTGGGACAGGGTTTACGCAGTATTTT	CASSSGTGFTQYF
few	NA	TRBV9	TRBJ2-4	TGTGCCAGCAGCGTCCGATCACTAGGAAACATTCAGTACTTC	CASSVRSLGNIQYF
NA	TRBD2	TRBV9	TRBJ2-3	TGTGCCAGCAGCCTTCCTCATGGACTAGCGGGGGAGGATACGCAGTATTTT	CASSLPHGLAGEDTQYF